These 2 T cell receptor beta chains came from one sample sequenced in a study of T cell responses to AZD1222 COVID-19 vaccine. The table came from immunoSEQ multiplex PCR; TCRdb's copy has only in-frame clones and leaves some out. The sample carries approximately 57,000 clones, approximately 86% recorded once. This specimen was peripheral blood, taken on day 0 of AZD1222 vaccination. The receptors stem from an adult in good health.

The V and J genes are TRBV27 and TRBJ1-1, with TRBD1 as a possible D gene (6 bases). The V and J ends lost 4 bases and 2 bases respectively, with 11 bases between them. The CDR3 has 14 residues. Germline V lookup: CDR1 MNHEY, CDR2 SMNVEV (reference sequence). CDR3 residues: CASSWSGGNTEAFF. The CDR3 nucleotides read TGTGCCAGCAGTTGGTCGGGGGGCAACACTGAAGCTTTCTTT.

This chain uses TRBV27 with TRBJ2-6, with TRBD2 as a possible D gene (6 bases). This CDR3 has 16 residues. V shed 3 bases and J shed 4 bases, with 13 bases lying between them. CDR1 and CDR2 from the germline V gene are MNHEY and SMNVEV (reference sequence). The CDR3 loop is CASSLKGGTGANVLTF. For the CDR3, the DNA is TGTGCCAGCAGTTTGAAGGGCGGGACCGGGGCCAACGTCCTGACTTTC.